The 31 T cell receptor beta chains presented below share a single source sample, sequenced in a study of CD8 T cells in Susac syndrome. Reverse transcription of about 0.5 to 1 ug RNA used random hexamers. TCRdb redid the calling of the immunoSEQ multiplex PCR reads with MiXCR, one entry per CDR3 protein. The sample gives some 180,000 distinct CDR3 sequences, about 95% of which show up once; approximately 0.1% is in the top ten. Sequenced: CD4+ T cells from PBMCs. These receptor sequences come from a human donor in good health.

The rearrangement uses TRBV25-1 and TRBJ1-1; tentatively, D is TRBD1 (5 bases). Germline-derived CDR1 and CDR2 are MGHDK and SYGVNS. This CDR3 region has 14 residues. V lost 4 bases to trimming and J lost 1 base, with 10 bases between them. The CDR3 spells CASSGRQGNTEAFF. DNA of the CDR3: TGTGCCAGCAGTGGCCGTCAGGGGAACACTGAAGCTTTCTTT.

This clonotype was seen once. This chain links TRBV20-1 with TRBJ2-7, with D possibly being TRBD1 or TRBD2 (5 bases each). The CDR3 runs to 12 residues. Germline V gene sequence: CDR1 DFQATT, CDR2 SNEGSKA (reference sequence). V dropped 7 bases and J dropped 3 bases, with 13 bases sitting between them. CDR3 in amino acids: CSESGRNYEQYF. In nucleotides, the CDR3 is TGCAGTGAATCGGGACGGAACTACGAGCAGTACTTC.

The chain is built from TRBV2 and TRBJ2-7; 9 bases are shared with TRBD2. The CDR3 extends over 13 amino acids. Trimming took 7 bases from V and 4 from J; bases not matched to a gene: 5. In germline, CDR1 is SNHLY, CDR2 FYNNEI. The DNA for the CDR3 is TGTGCCAGCATGACTAGCGGAGATTACGAGCAGTACTTC. Its translation: CASMTSGDYEQYF.

The rearrangement joins TRBV29-1 to TRBJ2-7, with 9 nucleotides matching TRBD2. V dropped 8 bases and J dropped 8; count of bases not matched to a gene: 16. The CDR3 is 14 residues long. Germline loops: CDR1 SQVTM, CDR2 ANQGSEA. The CDR3 protein is CSFPFPAGGSQQYF. CDR3 DNA: TGCAGCTTTCCCTTTCCGGCGGGAGGGTCGCAGCAGTACTTC.

The rearrangement links TRBV20-1 to TRBJ1-2; 7 bases fit TRBD1. V shed 5 bases and J 8 bases; nucleotides not matched to a gene: 8. Germline V CDR1 and CDR2: DFQATT, SNEGSKA (reference sequence). The CDR3 totals 12 residues. CDR3 nucleotides: TGCAGTGCTGAGACGGGACAGCGCGGCTACACCTTC. This encodes CSAETGQRGYTF.

V and J are TRBV5-1 and TRBJ2-3, with D unresolved. V was clipped by 0 bases and J by 6 bases, with 2 bases between them. Germline V CDR1 and CDR2: SGHRS, YFSETQ. This CDR3 comprises 11 residues. In nucleotides, the CDR3 is TGCGCCAGCAGCTTGGATGATACGCAGTATTTT. It is translated as CASSLDDTQYF. The variable domain in full, completed from reference TRBV5-1 and TRBJ2-3, reads KAGVTQTPRYLIKTRGQQVTLSCSPISGHRSVSWYQQTPGQGLQFLFEYFSETQRNKGNFPGRFSGRQFSNSRSEMNVSTLELGDSALYLCASSLDDTQYFGPGTRLTVL.

V gene TRBV12-3 or TRBV12-4 combines with J gene TRBJ2-5; possible D gene TRBD1, 5 bases. CDR3 length equals 15 residues. V lost 1 base and J lost 1, with 10 bases in between. CDR3 sequence (DNA): TGTGCCAGCAGTTTAGAACAGGCCATCCAAGAGACCCAGTACTTC. Translated, it gives CASSLEQAIQETQYF.

The chain combines TRBV12-3 or TRBV12-4 with TRBJ2-5; 7 bases match TRBD2. V trimming: 3 bases; J trimming: 2 bases; junction bases outside the gene matches: 6. This CDR3 comprises 15 residues. The CDR3 DNA is TGTGCCAGCAGTTTGGGAGGGCAGGCTCAAGAGACCCAGTACTTC. Its protein product is CASSLGGQAQETQYF.

The rearrangement uses TRBV5-1 and TRBJ2-1; no clear D gene. With 4 bases removed from V and 8 bases from J, the gap between germline ends came to 13 bases. Looked up from germline, CDR1 is SGHRS and CDR2 is YFSETQ. CDR3 length: 13 residues. The CDR3 spells CASSPRATDEQFF. Here the CDR3 DNA reads TGCGCCAGCAGCCCGCGCGCTACAGATGAGCAGTTCTTC.

V is TRBV2 and J is TRBJ1-5; D may be TRBD1 (5 bases). Looked up from germline, CDR1 is SNHLY and CDR2 is FYNNEI. The V end lost 7 bases, the J end lost 1 base, and 14 bases lay between the germline ends. The CDR3 contains 15 residues. The CDR3 spells CASTPTVASNQPQHF. The CDR3 DNA is TGTGCCAGCACCCCGACAGTCGCCAGCAATCAGCCCCAGCATTTT.

The chain combines TRBV20-1 with TRBJ1-1, with no clear D. The CDR3 consists of 12 residues. The germline V gene has CDR1 DFQATT and CDR2 SNEGSKA (reference sequence). Trimming pared 0 bases from V and 11 bases from J, leaving 13 bases between. Here the CDR3 DNA reads TGCAGTGCTAGAGACGCGGGTTCGCGGGCTTTCTTT. Residues: CSARDAGSRAFF.

V is TRBV5-4 and J is TRBJ2-7, with 8 bases matching TRBD2. Germline V CDR1 and CDR2: SGHNT, YYREEE (reference sequence). With V trimmed by 4 bases and J by 6 bases, 6 bases remained unmatched. The CDR3 has 13 residues. CDR3 coding DNA: TGTGCCAGCAGCAGTAGGACTAGCCTCGAGCAGTACTTC. It is translated as CASSSRTSLEQYF. Full variable domain (missing parts from reference TRBV5-4 and TRBJ2-7): ETGVTQSPTHLIKTRGQQVTLRCSSQSGHNTVSWYQQALGQGPQFIFQYYREEENGRGNFPPRFSGLQFPNYSSELNVNALELDDSALYLCASSSRTSLEQYFGPGTRLTVT.

This chain connects TRBV4-2 to TRBJ2-5, with 9 nucleotides matching TRBD2. Germline CDR1 is LGHNA and CDR2 is YNFKEQ. With 0 bases clipped from V and 4 bases from J, the junction kept 6 bases outside the gene matches. CDR3 length: 16 residues. CDR3 region: CASSQESSGKGETQYF. The DNA of the CDR3 is TGTGCCAGCAGCCAAGAATCTAGCGGGAAAGGAGAGACCCAGTACTTC.

V is TRBV6-5 and J is TRBJ2-1; 12 nucleotides match TRBD2. Germline CDR1 reads MNHEY; CDR2 reads SVGAGI. The CDR3 is made up of 14 amino acids. Germline trimming cut 6 bases from V and 9 bases from J; bases unmatched to any gene: 6. The CDR3 DNA follows: TGTGCCAGCAGCCGCGGACTAGCGGGACGTGAGCAGTTCTTC. As protein: CASSRGLAGREQFF.

In its sample, this clonotype was seen a few times. In DNA, the CDR3 is TGTGCCAGCTCACCCGGACAGGGCAATGAGCAGTTCTTC. Translated: CASSPGQGNEQFF. The rearrangement links TRBV18 to TRBJ2-1, with TRBD1 matching 8 bases. After removal of 3 bases from V and 6 bases from J, the junction contained 1 base not matched to a gene. CDR1 is KGHSH, CDR2 LQKENI, per germline. The CDR3 has 13 amino acids.

The genes are TRBV24-1 and TRBJ1-1; D gene uncertain. The CDR3 spans 13 residues. V shed 2 bases and J shed 1 base, with 4 bases lying between them. The germline V gene has CDR1 KGHDR and CDR2 SFDVKD. The CDR3 DNA follows: TGTGCCACCAGTGATTCCAGGAACACTGAAGCTTTCTTT. This sequence encodes CATSDSRNTEAFF.

J is TRBJ2-1 and V is TRBV7-9, with 7 bases lining up with TRBD1. The CDR3 has 14 amino acids. Germline trimming cut 5 bases from V and 4 bases from J; bases unmatched to any gene: 5. In germline, CDR1 is SEHNR, CDR2 FQNEAQ (reference sequence). This CDR3 is CASSLQGLYNEQFF. The CDR3 nucleotides read TGTGCCAGCAGCCTACAGGGGTTGTACAATGAGCAGTTCTTC.

The rearrangement links TRBV11-2 to TRBJ2-1; D gene uncertain. Between the trimmed V and J ends, which lost 5 bases and 8 bases, there was a span of 19 bases. The CDR3 covers 15 residues. In germline, CDR1 is SGHAT, CDR2 FQNNGV. CDR3 sequence: CASSPGPNGFDEQFF. CDR3 nucleotides: TGTGCCAGCAGCCCCGGGCCAAACGGGTTCGATGAGCAGTTCTTC.

The chain links TRBV25-1 to TRBJ2-1, with TRBD2 matching over 11 bases. This CDR3 has 15 amino acids. CDR1 and CDR2 from the germline V gene are MGHDK and SYGVNS. Germline trimming cut 7 bases from V and 7 bases from J; bases unmatched to any gene: 9. The CDR3 reads CASNKLAGAFNEQFF. The CDR3 DNA reads as TGTGCCAGCAACAAACTAGCGGGAGCTTTTAATGAGCAGTTCTTC.

The CDR3, as DNA: TGTGCCAGCAGGGCAACGCAGGGTTTCTCTGGCTACACCTTC. Protein: CASRATQGFSGYTF. V is TRBV2 and J is TRBJ1-2, with a weak D call TRBD1 (5 bases). V was clipped by 6 bases and J by 7 bases, with 18 bases between them. CDR3 size: 14 residues. The germline gives CDR1 SNHLY, CDR2 FYNNEI.

The gene calls are TRBV5-4 and TRBJ2-3, with a weak D call TRBD2 (5 bases). Trimming shortened V by 0 bases and J by 2 bases, and 13 bases separated the two germline ends. Germline V CDR1 and CDR2: SGHNT, YYREEE (reference sequence). This CDR3 has 16 residues. CDR3 residues: CASSLGERGYTDTQYF. For the CDR3, the DNA is TGTGCCAGCAGCTTGGGAGAACGCGGGTACACAGATACGCAGTATTTT.

This sequence joins TRBV28 and TRBJ2-7, with 8 positions matching TRBD1. Losses at the gene ends were 8 bases for V and 3 bases for J; bases not matched to a gene: 9. The CDR3 has 14 residues. Germline assignment: CDR1 MDHEN and CDR2 SYDVKM. The CDR3 loop is CASRETGAGYEQYF. DNA of the CDR3: TGTGCCAGCCGAGAGACAGGGGCAGGCTACGAGCAGTACTTC.

This chain joins TRBV7-8 and TRBJ1-2; 8 nucleotides match TRBD1. The CDR3 totals 17 residues. Germline V lookup: CDR1 SGHVS, CDR2 FQNEAQ. V dropped 4 bases and J dropped 4; count of bases not matched to a gene: 14. CDR3 nucleotides: TGTGCCAGCAGCTCCCAGGCAGGGGGCATTGTTAGCTATGGCTACACCTTC. This gives the protein CASSSQAGGIVSYGYTF.

This rearrangement joins TRBV20-1 to TRBJ1-2, with D maybe TRBD1 (5 bases). V lost 1 base, J lost 7 bases, and 13 bases lay in between. This CDR3 is 13 amino acids long. Per germline, CDR1 DFQATT and CDR2 SNEGSKA (reference sequence). The CDR3 DNA follows: TGCAGTGCTAGAGTTCCAGGGAAGGCTGGCTACACCTTC. Its translation is CSARVPGKAGYTF.

The V and J genes are TRBV18 and TRBJ2-7, with D maybe TRBD1 (5 bases). Trimming left V 4 bases short and J 4 bases short, with 14 bases between. Germline CDR1 is KGHSH and CDR2 is LQKENI. The CDR3 sequence is 14 residues long. CDR3 region: CASSLGNRLYEQYF. CDR3 DNA: TGTGCCAGCTCACTAGGAAACAGGTTGTACGAGCAGTACTTC.

Worth noting for this clonotype: At one of its ends the junction is not consistent with the germline gene, which may arise from a read error. This sequence joins TRBV2 and TRBJ2-1; 8 nucleotides line up with TRBD2. Per the germline V gene, CDR1 is SNHLY and CDR2 is FYNNEI. The CDR3 length is 15 residues. The DNA of the CDR3 is TGTGCCAGCAAGTTCTCCAGGGCGGGGGGCAATAAGCAGTTCTTC. Its translation: CASKFSRAGGNKQFF.

V usage is TRBV9 and J usage is TRBJ2-7, with TRBD2 identical over 10 bases. Trimming at V came to 0 bases and at J to 5 bases, leaving 8 bases not matched to a gene. The CDR3 extends over 16 amino acids. CDR1 is SGDLS and CDR2 is YYNGEE in the germline V gene. The CDR3 DNA reads TGTGCCAGCAGCGTAGGGCTTGGACTAGCGGATAACGAGCAGTACTTC. Translation gives CASSVGLGLADNEQYF.

The genes are TRBV27 and TRBJ1-1; TRBD1 might be the D (5 bases). Deletions cut 8 bases from V and 0 bases from J, with 13 bases between. The V gene's germline CDR1 is MNHEY and CDR2 SMNVEV (reference sequence). CDR3 length: 14 residues. CDR3 amino acids: CASALSGVNTEAFF. In DNA form, the CDR3 reads TGTGCCAGCGCTCTATCGGGGGTGAACACTGAAGCTTTCTTT.

The chain couples TRBV18 to TRBJ2-4; 9 bases match TRBD1. CDR3 size: 13 residues. Germline V lookup: CDR1 KGHSH, CDR2 LQKENI. With V trimmed by 2 bases and J by 14 bases, 7 bases remained unmatched. The CDR3 bases are TGTGCCAGCTCACCAAGGGAACGACAGGGGGAGTACTTC. Protein product: CASSPRERQGEYF.

V is TRBV5-1 and J is TRBJ1-2; D ambiguous. CDR3 length equals 16 residues. CDR1 and CDR2 (germline): SGHRS, YFSETQ. V was trimmed by 4 bases and J by 3 bases, leaving 19 bases between them. Written as DNA, the CDR3 is TGCGCCAGCAGCCCCGGAGACGCGAGGCAGGACTATGGCTACACCTTC. As protein: CASSPGDARQDYGYTF.

The chain has TRBV7-8 and TRBJ2-3; unclear D gene. CDR3 length: 15 amino acids. Germline values: CDR1 SGHVS, CDR2 FQNEAQ. Between the trimmed V and J ends, which lost 2 bases and 1 base, there was a span of 10 bases. CDR3 coding DNA: TGTGCCAGCAGCTTAACGATACAGCGCACAGATACGCAGTATTTT. Translating it yields CASSLTIQRTDTQYF.